This T cell receptor beta chain was sequenced for a study of blood T cell repertoires in COVID-19. Overall study context: PBMCs, B-cell-depleted T cells, or T cells were the source of the cDNA or gDNA that made up the material.

Using immunoSEQ multiplex PCR, the repertoire was profiled, and TCRdb retains in-frame clones only, with some absent. This sample has 70,000 or so clones; around 77% occur once, and the top ten carry about a tenth. V lost 6 bases, J lost 2 bases, and 4 bases stayed unmatched. Germline assignment: CDR1 LNHDA and CDR2 SQIVND (reference sequence). CDR3 size: 15 residues. This clone was found once. The V call is TRBV19, the J call TRBJ2-1, with TRBD2 matching over 10 bases. Sequencing was performed on peripheral blood. The TCR was taken from a human donor in a cohort sampled during active COVID-19. The CDR3 loop is CASSQLAGAYNEQFF. In nucleotides, the CDR3 is TGTGCCAGTAGCCAGCTAGCGGGAGCCTACAATGAGCAGTTCTTC.